The text below deals with one T cell receptor (beta chain). Its antigen remains unknown. This specimen belongs to a study of radiation and T cells in renal cell carcinoma. Whole-study results and caveats: In blood, top tumor clones expanded by 2 weeks, shrinking by 4.

Using immunoSEQ multiplex PCR, the repertoire was profiled, and TCRdb retains in-frame clones only, with some absent. The sample lists approximately 150,000 clones; approximately 86% were seen once. V was cut by 1 base and J by 0 bases, with 10 bases left in between. The V gene's germline CDR1 is LGHNA and CDR2 YSLEER. The CDR3 is 15 residues long. Time point meaning: blood 4 weeks post-SBRT, at nephrectomy. The treatment: 15 Gy SBRT to primary tumor, nephrectomy 4 weeks later. Nephrectomy followed 15 Gy stereotactic body radiation by 4 weeks. Blood was sampled at baseline, 2 weeks and 4 weeks after SBRT. This renal cell carcinoma was of the clear cell type.

Sequencing used blood, obtained from a patient whose treatment included radiotherapy and nephrectomy. This receptor was obtained from a woman aged 45-60 years with renal cell carcinoma. The chain joins TRBV4-3 to TRBJ2-7, with D possibly TRBD1 on 5 matching bases. The CDR3 spells CASSQGGWNSYEQYF. In nucleotides, the CDR3 is TGCGCCAGCAGCCAAGGGGGCTGGAACTCCTACGAGCAGTACTTC.